This entry features one T cell receptor (beta chain) sequence. Its target is unknown. This table comes from immunoSEQ multiplex PCR, and its TCRdb copy is limited to in-frame clones, with some not included. The sample yields about 130,000 clones, approximately 84% seen once. The data belong to a study of T cell responses to AZD1222 COVID-19 vaccine. The V segment lost 4 bases and the J segment 7 bases; nucleotides outside the gene matches: 5. The germline V gene encodes CDR1 SGHTA and CDR2 FQGTGA. This CDR3 has 13 amino acids. Findings of the study overall: Close to half of spike-specific TCRs reportedly recognize unmutated variant regions. Most donors were white British and more were female, and clonal diversity was possibly underestimated.

The clonotype was recovered from an adult in good health. V gene TRBV7-3 combines with J gene TRBJ2-7, with 9 bases identical to TRBD1. Sequencing used peripheral blood, obtained on day 0 of AZD1222 vaccination. In DNA, the CDR3 is TGTGCCAGCAGCTCGGGGACAGGGTGGGAGCAGTACTTC. This gives the protein CASSSGTGWEQYF.